These 24 T cell receptor beta chains were all obtained from the same sample, sequenced in a study of T cell responses to AZD1222 COVID-19 vaccine. Generated by immunoSEQ multiplex PCR, the TCRdb table keeps only in-frame clones and is missing some. The table has approximately 110,000 clones, 88% seen once. Sequenced here: peripheral blood, sampled on day 0 of AZD1222 vaccination. The source is an adult in good health.

J is TRBJ1-1 and V is TRBV19, with 8 positions matching TRBD1. The CDR3 contains 14 residues. Looked up from germline, CDR1 is LNHDA and CDR2 is SQIVND (reference sequence). V trimming: 6 bases; J trimming: 1 base; junction bases outside the gene matches: 4. CDR3 nucleotide sequence: TGTGCCAGTAGCCCTCAGGGGGCGAACACTGAAGCTTTCTTT. This sequence encodes CASSPQGANTEAFF.

This clone was seen just once. The chain joins TRBV7-9 to TRBJ1-6; no firm D call. V was clipped by 1 base and J by 6 bases, with 7 bases between them. Germline lookup yields CDR1 SEHNR and CDR2 FQNEAQ (reference sequence). The CDR3 has 14 residues. CDR3 coding DNA: TGTGCCAGCAGCTTAGAATCATCTAATTCACCCCTCCACTTT. Translating it yields CASSLESSNSPLHF.

This clone has more than one count but fewer than ten. The J gene is TRBJ2-1, the V gene TRBV19; D call uncertain. Germline CDR1 and CDR2: LNHDA and SQIVND (reference sequence). The CDR3 totals 13 residues. Trimming took 4 bases from V and 9 from J, leaving 13 bases between them. The CDR3 DNA is TGTGCCAGTAGTAAGGGTTCGGGCGCTGAGCAGTTCTTC. It yields the protein CASSKGSGAEQFF.

The V gene is TRBV27, the J gene TRBJ2-1; TRBD1 matches at 8 bases. The germline V gene encodes CDR1 MNHEY and CDR2 SMNVEV (reference sequence). With V trimmed by 5 bases and J by 7 bases, 10 bases remained unmatched. The CDR3 loop spans 15 amino acids. The CDR3 coding sequence is TGTGCCAGCAGTCCGTACAGGGGGGAACGAAATGAGCAGTTCTTC. Residues: CASSPYRGERNEQFF.

The rearrangement uses TRBV30 and TRBJ2-3; 9 bases align to TRBD1. The CDR3 sequence is 14 residues long. With V trimmed by 4 bases and J by 6 bases, 8 bases remained unmatched. Germline CDR1 and CDR2: GTSNPN and SVGIG (reference sequence). The CDR3 DNA follows: TGTGCCTGGACCAGGAACAGGGGGCCTGATACGCAGTATTTT. Its protein is CAWTRNRGPDTQYF.

This chain connects TRBV28 to TRBJ2-1, with D perhaps assigned TRBD1 or TRBD2 (5 bases each). The CDR3 is 15 residues long. Germline assignment: CDR1 MDHEN and CDR2 SYDVKM. Trimming took off 6 bases at V and 3 bases at J, with 15 bases between the two ends. CDR3 nucleotides: TGTGCCAGCAGGCTGGGACCGAGCTTCTACAATGAGCAGTTCTTC. Residues: CASRLGPSFYNEQFF. The variable domain in full, completed from reference TRBV28 and TRBJ2-1, reads DVKVTQSSRYLVKRTGEKVFLECVQDMDHENMFWYRQDPGLGLRLIYFSYDVKMKEKGDIPEGYSVSREKKERFSLILESASTNQTSMYLCASRLGPSFYNEQFFGPGTRLTVL.

The J gene is TRBJ1-2, the V gene TRBV5-6; 7 bases are a match to TRBD1. CDR1 SGHDT and CDR2 YYEEEE come from the germline V gene. Trimming cost V 0 bases and J 7 bases; bases outside gene matches: 12. The CDR3 has 16 amino acids. The CDR3 protein is CASSLDRGLLMGGYTF. CDR3 bases: TGTGCCAGCAGCTTGGACAGGGGCCTCCTAATGGGTGGCTACACCTTC.

This rearrangement joins TRBV4-1 to TRBJ2-1; possibly TRBD1 for D (6 bases). The CDR3 length is 16 residues. From germline, CDR1 is MGHRA and CDR2 YSYEKL. V dropped 4 bases and J dropped 1 base, with 14 bases sitting between them. As DNA, the CDR3 is TGCGCCAGCAGCCTATACAGGGCAGGTTCCTACAATGAGCAGTTCTTC. Its translation: CASSLYRAGSYNEQFF.

This clone was recorded only once. One end of the junction varies from germline; a read error may be responsible. The V and J genes are TRBV12-3 or TRBV12-4 and TRBJ2-1, with D unclear. The CDR3 length is 12 residues. CDR3 DNA: TGTGCCAGCAGTCGAGGCTACTATGAGCAGTTCTTC. This translates into CASSRGYYEQFF.

The J gene is TRBJ1-6, the V gene TRBV27; the match to TRBD1 covers 7 bases. Trimming removed 6 bases from V and 13 bases from J; junction bases left unmatched: 12. The CDR3 loop spans 14 amino acids. Looked up from germline, CDR1 is MNHEY and CDR2 is SMNVEV (reference sequence). Here the CDR3 reads CASRKGQRQFPLHF. The CDR3 DNA reads TGTGCCAGCAGAAAGGGACAGCGCCAATTCCCCCTCCACTTT.

This chain joins TRBV4-1 and TRBJ2-7; a weak D match, TRBD1 (5 bases). CDR1 and CDR2 (germline): MGHRA, YSYEKL. Trimming cost V 4 bases and J 3 bases, with 10 bases left between them. This CDR3 spans 13 amino acids. In DNA, the CDR3 is TGCGCCAGCAGCCGCGGACACGGCTACGAGCAGTACTTC. Its protein product is CASSRGHGYEQYF.

CDR3 protein: CASSLGAGVGGDTQYF. CDR3 nucleotides: TGTGCCAGCAGCTTGGGCGCGGGAGTGGGGGGAGATACGCAGTATTTT. The chain has TRBV5-8 and TRBJ2-3; 7 positions match TRBD2. Germline V gives CDR1 SGHTS, CDR2 YDEGEE. The CDR3 covers 16 residues. With V trimmed by 0 bases and J by 5 bases, 9 bases remained unmatched.

This clone came up a few times. This chain connects TRBV6-5 to TRBJ2-3; D is possibly TRBD1 (6 bases). V lost 9 bases and J lost 2, with 15 bases in between. The CDR3 loop spans 14 amino acids. Germline V gene lookup returns CDR1 MNHEY and CDR2 SVGAGI. The chain's CDR3 is CASILGAFTDTQYF. For the CDR3, the DNA is TGTGCCAGTATCCTGGGGGCTTTCACAGATACGCAGTATTTT.

The rearrangement uses TRBV27 and TRBJ1-5; a possible D gene is TRBD1 (5 bases). The germline V gene has CDR1 MNHEY and CDR2 SMNVEV (reference sequence). The CDR3 is made up of 16 amino acids. Trimming stripped 5 bases from V and 0 bases from J, with 14 bases between. The DNA of the CDR3 is TGTGCCAGCAGTCCCTCAGGGACGATTAGCAATCAGCCCCAGCATTTT. As protein: CASSPSGTISNQPQHF.

The genes are TRBV5-1 and TRBJ2-1; 15 nucleotides align to TRBD2. Germline-derived CDR1 and CDR2 are SGHRS and YFSETQ. With V trimmed by 3 bases and J by 10 bases, 8 bases remained unmatched. This CDR3 comprises 16 residues. CDR3 DNA: TGCGCCAGCAGCTGGACTAGCGGGGGGGCCTTCTGGGAGCAGTTCTTC. Translation gives CASSWTSGGAFWEQFF.

The chain couples TRBV19 to TRBJ1-2; D gene uncertain. Trimming took off 11 bases at V and 4 bases at J, with 11 bases between the two ends. There are 11 residues in the CDR3. CDR1 LNHDA and CDR2 SQIVND come from the germline V gene (reference sequence). CDR3 nucleotides: TGTGCCCCCGACGACATCTATGGCTACACCTTC. The encoded protein is CAPDDIYGYTF.

This rearrangement joins TRBV7-9 to TRBJ2-7; tentative D call: TRBD2 (5 bases). The length of the CDR3 is 15 residues. V dropped 2 bases and J dropped 6 bases, with 17 bases sitting between them. Germline V gives CDR1 SEHNR, CDR2 FQNEAQ (reference sequence). CDR3 bases: TGTGCCAGCAGCTTAATTCGAGGGCAATTGGGCGAGCAGTACTTC. Protein product: CASSLIRGQLGEQYF.

J is TRBJ1-3 and V is TRBV29-1; D perhaps matches TRBD1 (5 bases). This CDR3 spans 14 amino acids. Germline CDR1 is SQVTM and CDR2 is ANQGSEA. Trimming took 8 bases from V and 7 from J, leaving 21 bases between them. The CDR3 DNA reads TGCAGCACCGACAGTTATCCGGCCGGGAACACCATATATTTT. Residues: CSTDSYPAGNTIYF.

V usage is TRBV14 and J usage is TRBJ2-6; perhaps TRBD2 as D (5 bases). This CDR3 has 16 amino acids. Trimming left V 6 bases short and J 0 bases short, with 12 bases between. Germline-derived CDR1 and CDR2 are SGHDN and FVKESK. The CDR3 DNA follows: TGTGCCAGCAGTGCAGAGGGTGTCTCTGGGGCCAACGTCCTGACTTTC. As protein: CASSAEGVSGANVLTF.

There are a few counts of this clone. J is TRBJ1-5 and V is TRBV5-4, with D unresolved. The CDR3 contains 14 residues. V shed 4 bases and J shed 6 bases, with 14 bases lying between them. Germline CDR1 and CDR2: SGHNT and YYREEE (reference sequence). The CDR3 DNA reads TGTGCCAGCAGCCTAGCTGGCAACGGTCAGCCCCAGCATTTT. Its translation: CASSLAGNGQPQHF.

The gene calls are TRBV7-3 and TRBJ2-6, with TRBD1 matching 10 bases. V was pared by 4 bases and J by 0 bases, with 6 bases of the junction left unmatched. Germline loops: CDR1 SGHTA, CDR2 FQGTGA. The CDR3 spans 18 residues. The CDR3 region is CASSSAGTGASGANVLTF. The CDR3 DNA sequence: TGTGCCAGCAGCTCGGCCGGGACAGGGGCCTCTGGGGCCAACGTCCTGACTTTC.

Only one count was recorded for this clone. The chain couples TRBV14 to TRBJ2-3; TRBD2 matches 8 bases. Trimming cost V 2 bases and J 5 bases; bases outside gene matches: 6. CDR3 size: 15 residues. CDR1 and CDR2 from the germline V gene are SGHDN and FVKESK. The CDR3: CASSQYGGAGDTQYF. In DNA form, the CDR3 reads TGTGCCAGCAGCCAATACGGGGGGGCTGGAGATACGCAGTATTTT.

The chain joins TRBV13 to TRBJ2-1; tentative D call: TRBD2 (6 bases). Deletions cut 5 bases from V and 3 bases from J, with 17 bases between. The CDR3 contains 16 residues. CDR1 and CDR2 (germline): PRHDT, FYEKMQ (reference sequence). CDR3 DNA: TGTGCCAGCAGCCCCTCGGCGGAGGGACGCTACAATGAGCAGTTCTTC. This encodes CASSPSAEGRYNEQFF.

This chain connects TRBV6-2 or TRBV6-3 to TRBJ2-6; 8 bases are a match to TRBD2. In germline, CDR1 is MNHEY, CDR2 SVGEGT. This CDR3 contains 18 residues. V shed 1 base, J shed 0 bases, and the junction held 5 bases outside the gene matches. The CDR3 coding sequence is TGTGCCAGCAGTTACTTTAGCGGGGCCACCTCTGGGGCCAACGTCCTGACTTTC. Translating gives CASSYFSGATSGANVLTF.